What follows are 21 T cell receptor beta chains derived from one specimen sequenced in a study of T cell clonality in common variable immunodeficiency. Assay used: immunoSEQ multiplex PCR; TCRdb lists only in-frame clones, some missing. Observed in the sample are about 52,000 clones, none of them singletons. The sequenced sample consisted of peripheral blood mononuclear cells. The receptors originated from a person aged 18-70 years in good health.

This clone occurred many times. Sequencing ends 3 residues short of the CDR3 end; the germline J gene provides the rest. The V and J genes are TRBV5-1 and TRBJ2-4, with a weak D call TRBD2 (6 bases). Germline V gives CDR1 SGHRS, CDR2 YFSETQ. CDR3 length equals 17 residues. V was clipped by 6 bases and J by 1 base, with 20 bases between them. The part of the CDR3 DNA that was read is TGCGCCAGCAACCCGGAGGGCATCGTTGGGGCCAAAAACATT. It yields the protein CASNPEGIVGAKNI. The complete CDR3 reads CASNPEGIVGAKNIQYF.

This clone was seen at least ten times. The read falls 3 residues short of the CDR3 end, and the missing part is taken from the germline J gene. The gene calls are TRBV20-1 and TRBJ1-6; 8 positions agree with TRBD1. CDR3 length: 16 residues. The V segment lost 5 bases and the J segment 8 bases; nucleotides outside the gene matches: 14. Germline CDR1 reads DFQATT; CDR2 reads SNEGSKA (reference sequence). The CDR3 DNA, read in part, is TGCAGTGCTTCCTCGTCAGGGGGCCTTCAAGATTCACCC. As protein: CSASSSGGLQDSP. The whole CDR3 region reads CSASSSGGLQDSPLHF.

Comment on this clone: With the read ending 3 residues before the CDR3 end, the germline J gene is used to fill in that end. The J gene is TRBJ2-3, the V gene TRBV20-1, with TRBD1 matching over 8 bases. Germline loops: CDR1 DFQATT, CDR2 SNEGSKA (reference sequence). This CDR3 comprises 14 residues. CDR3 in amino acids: CSAREGQVNQPQYF. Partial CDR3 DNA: TGCAGTGCTAGAGAGGGACAGGTCAATCAGCCG.

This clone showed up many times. CDR3 sequence reads: CASSYGTRRPSEQFF. The part of the CDR3 DNA that was read is TGTGCCAGCAGCTACGGGACTAGAAGGCCCTCTGAG. The chain employs TRBV5-6 and TRBJ2-1, with 8 nucleotides matching TRBD2. The read gets to within 3 residues of the CDR3 end, and the germline J gene fills in the rest. The junction had 11 bases not matched to a gene; V was cut back by 3 bases and J by 9 bases. CDR1 SGHDT and CDR2 YYEEEE come from the germline V gene. This CDR3 has 15 residues.

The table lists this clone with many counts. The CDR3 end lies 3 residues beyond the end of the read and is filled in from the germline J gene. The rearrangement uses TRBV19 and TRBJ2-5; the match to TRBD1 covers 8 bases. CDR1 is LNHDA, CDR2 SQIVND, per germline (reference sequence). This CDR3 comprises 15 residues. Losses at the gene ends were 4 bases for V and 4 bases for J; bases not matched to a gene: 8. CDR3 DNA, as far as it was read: TGTGCCAGTAGTAACCAAGACAGGGGCGGAGAGACC. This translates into CASSNQDRGGET. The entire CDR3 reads CASSNQDRGGETQYF.

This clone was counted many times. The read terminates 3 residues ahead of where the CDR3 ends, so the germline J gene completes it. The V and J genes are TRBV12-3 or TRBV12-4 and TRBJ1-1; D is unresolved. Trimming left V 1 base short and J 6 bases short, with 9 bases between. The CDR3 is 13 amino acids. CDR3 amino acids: CASSLDRLAEAFF. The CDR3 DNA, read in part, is TGTGCCAGCAGTTTAGATCGATTAGCTGAA.

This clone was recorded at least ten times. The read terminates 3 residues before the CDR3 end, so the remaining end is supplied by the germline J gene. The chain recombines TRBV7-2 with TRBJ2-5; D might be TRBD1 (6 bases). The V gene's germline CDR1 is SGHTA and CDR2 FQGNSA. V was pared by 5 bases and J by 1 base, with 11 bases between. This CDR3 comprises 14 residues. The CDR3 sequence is CASSHGQIQETQYF. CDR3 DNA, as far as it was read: TGTGCCAGCAGCCACGGACAGATCCAAGAGACC. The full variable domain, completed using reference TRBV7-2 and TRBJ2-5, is GAGVSQSPSNKVTEKGKDVELRCDPISGHTALYWYRQSLGQGLEFLIYFQGNSAPDKSGLPSDRFSAERTGGSVSTLTIQRTQQEDSAVYLCASSHGQIQETQYFGPGTRLLVL.

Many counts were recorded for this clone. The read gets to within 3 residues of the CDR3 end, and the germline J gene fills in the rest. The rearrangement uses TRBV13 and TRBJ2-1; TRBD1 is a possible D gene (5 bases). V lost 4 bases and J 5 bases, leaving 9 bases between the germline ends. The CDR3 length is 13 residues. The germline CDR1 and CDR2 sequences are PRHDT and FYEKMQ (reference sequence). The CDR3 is CASSWTTNNEQFF. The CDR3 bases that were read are TGTGCCAGCAGCTGGACAACTAACAATGAG.

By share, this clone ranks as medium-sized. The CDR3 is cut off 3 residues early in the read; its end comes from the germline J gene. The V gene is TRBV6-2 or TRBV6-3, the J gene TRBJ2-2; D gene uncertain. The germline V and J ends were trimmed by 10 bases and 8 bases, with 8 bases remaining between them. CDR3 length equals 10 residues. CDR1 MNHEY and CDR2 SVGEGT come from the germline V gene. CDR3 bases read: TGTGCCACCGAGGCAGGGGAG. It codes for CATEAGE. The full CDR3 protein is CATEAGELFF.

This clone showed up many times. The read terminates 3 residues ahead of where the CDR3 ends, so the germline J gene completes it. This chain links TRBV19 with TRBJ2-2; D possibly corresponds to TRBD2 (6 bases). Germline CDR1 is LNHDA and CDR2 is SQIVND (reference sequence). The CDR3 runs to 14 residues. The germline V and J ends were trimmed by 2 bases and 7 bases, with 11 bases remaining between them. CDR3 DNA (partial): TGTGCCAGTAGTATAATTCCCGGGGGCGGGGAG. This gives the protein CASSIIPGGGE. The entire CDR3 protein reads CASSIIPGGGELFF.

The CDR3 loop reads CASSESGWHPEGKLFF. CDR3 DNA, as far as it was read: TGCGCCAGCAGTGAGTCAGGCTGGCACCCCGAAGGAAAA. The chain has TRBV10-2 and TRBJ1-4; D is unclear. The read terminates 3 residues before the CDR3 end, so the remaining end is supplied by the germline J gene. CDR1 WSHSY and CDR2 SAAADI come from the germline V gene. Trimming cost V 0 bases and J 10 bases, with 18 bases left between them. This CDR3 region has 16 residues.

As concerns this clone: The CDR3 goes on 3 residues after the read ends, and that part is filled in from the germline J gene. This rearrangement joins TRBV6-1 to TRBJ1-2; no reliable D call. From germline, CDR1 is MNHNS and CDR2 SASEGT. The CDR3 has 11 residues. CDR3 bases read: TGTGCCAGCAGTGATTTCTACGAC. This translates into CASSDFYD. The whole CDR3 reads CASSDFYDYTF.

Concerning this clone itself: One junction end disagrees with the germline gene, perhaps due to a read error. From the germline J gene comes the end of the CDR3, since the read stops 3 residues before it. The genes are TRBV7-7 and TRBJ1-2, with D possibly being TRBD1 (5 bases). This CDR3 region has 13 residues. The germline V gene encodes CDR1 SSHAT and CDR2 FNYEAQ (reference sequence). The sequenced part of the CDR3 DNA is TGTGCTAGCAGCTTAGCAAGGGGCGACGAA. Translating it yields CASSLARGDE. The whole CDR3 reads CASSLARGDEYTF.

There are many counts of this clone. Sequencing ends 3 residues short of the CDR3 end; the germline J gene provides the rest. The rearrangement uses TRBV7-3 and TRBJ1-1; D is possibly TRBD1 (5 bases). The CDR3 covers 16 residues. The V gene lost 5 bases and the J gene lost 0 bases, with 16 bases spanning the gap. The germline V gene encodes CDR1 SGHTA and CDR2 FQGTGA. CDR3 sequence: CASSPRAGSLNTEAFF. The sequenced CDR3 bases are TGTGCCAGCAGCCCTCGGGCAGGGAGTTTGAACACTGAA.

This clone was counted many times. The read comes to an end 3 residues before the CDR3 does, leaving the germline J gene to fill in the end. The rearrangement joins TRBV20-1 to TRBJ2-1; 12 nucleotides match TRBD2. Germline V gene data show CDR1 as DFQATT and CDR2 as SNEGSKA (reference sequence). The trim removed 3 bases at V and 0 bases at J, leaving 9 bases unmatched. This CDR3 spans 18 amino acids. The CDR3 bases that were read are TGCAGTGCTAGGACGACTAGCGGGGGACGAAGCTCCTACAATGAG. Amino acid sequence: CSARTTSGGRSSYNE. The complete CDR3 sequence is CSARTTSGGRSSYNEQFF.

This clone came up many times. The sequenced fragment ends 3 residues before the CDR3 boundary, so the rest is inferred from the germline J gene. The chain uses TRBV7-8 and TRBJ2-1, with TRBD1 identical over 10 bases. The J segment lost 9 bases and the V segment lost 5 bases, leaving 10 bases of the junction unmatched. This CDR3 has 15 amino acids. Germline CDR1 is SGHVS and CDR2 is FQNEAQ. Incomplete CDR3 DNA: TGTGCCAGCAGCCCCGGGACAGGGGTGGGTGGTGAG. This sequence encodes CASSPGTGVGGE. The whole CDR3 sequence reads CASSPGTGVGGEQFF.

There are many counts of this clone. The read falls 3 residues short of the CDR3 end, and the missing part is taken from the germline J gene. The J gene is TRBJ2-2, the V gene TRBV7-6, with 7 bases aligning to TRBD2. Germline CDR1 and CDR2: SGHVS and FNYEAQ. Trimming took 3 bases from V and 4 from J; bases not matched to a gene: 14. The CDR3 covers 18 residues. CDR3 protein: CASSFLVGGSDVTGELFF. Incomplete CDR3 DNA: TGTGCCAGCAGCTTCTTGGTCGGCGGGAGTGATGTCACCGGGGAG.

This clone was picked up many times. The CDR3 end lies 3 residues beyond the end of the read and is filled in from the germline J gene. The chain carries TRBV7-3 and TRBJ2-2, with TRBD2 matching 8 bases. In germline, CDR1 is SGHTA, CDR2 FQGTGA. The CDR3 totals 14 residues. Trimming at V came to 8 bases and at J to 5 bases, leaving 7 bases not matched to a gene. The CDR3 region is CASRRGGRTGELFF. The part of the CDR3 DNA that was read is TGTGCCAGCCGACGGGGGGGCAGGACCGGGGAG.

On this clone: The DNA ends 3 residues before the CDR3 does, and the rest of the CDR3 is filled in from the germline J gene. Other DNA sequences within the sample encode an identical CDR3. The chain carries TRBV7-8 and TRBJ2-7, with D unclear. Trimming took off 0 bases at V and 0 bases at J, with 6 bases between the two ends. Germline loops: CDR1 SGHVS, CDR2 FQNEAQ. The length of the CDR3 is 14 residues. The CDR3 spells CASSLAVFSYEQYF. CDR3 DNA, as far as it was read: TGTGCCAGCAGCTTAGCCGTATTCTCCTACGAG.

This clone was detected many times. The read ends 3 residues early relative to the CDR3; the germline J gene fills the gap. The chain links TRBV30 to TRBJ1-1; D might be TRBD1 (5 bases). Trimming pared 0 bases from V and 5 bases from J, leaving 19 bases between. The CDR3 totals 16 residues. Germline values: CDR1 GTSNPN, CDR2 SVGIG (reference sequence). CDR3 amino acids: CAWSVKAGGEGTEAFF. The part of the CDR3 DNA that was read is TGTGCCTGGAGTGTAAAGGCGGGGGGGGAAGGGACTGAA.

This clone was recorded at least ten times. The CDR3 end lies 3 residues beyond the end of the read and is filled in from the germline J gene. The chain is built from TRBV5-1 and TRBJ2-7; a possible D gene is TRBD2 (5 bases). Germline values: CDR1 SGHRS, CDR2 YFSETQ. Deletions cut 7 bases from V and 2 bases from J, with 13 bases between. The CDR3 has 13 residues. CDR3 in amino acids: CASRDSDPYEQYF. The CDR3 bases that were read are TGCGCCAGCCGGGATAGCGATCCCTACGAG. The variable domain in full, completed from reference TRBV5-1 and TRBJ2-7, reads KAGVTQTPRYLIKTRGQQVTLSCSPISGHRSVSWYQQTPGQGLQFLFEYFSETQRNKGNFPGRFSGRQFSNSRSEMNVSTLELGDSALYLCASRDSDPYEQYFGPGTRLTVT.